This TCR beta chain was sequenced during a study of T cell responses to AZD1222 COVID-19 vaccine. Whole-study findings and limits: Donors skewed white British and female; clonal diversity was possibly underestimated. Only a handful of AZD1222 recipients tested seropositive at baseline. A reported finding is that nearly half of spike-specific TCRs target unmutated variant regions.

J lost 5 bases, V lost 3 bases, and 1 base had no gene match. This CDR3 is built from 12 residues. The germline CDR1 and CDR2 sequences are SGHRS and YFSETQ. Produced via immunoSEQ multiplex PCR; TCRdb's table is partial and in-frame only. In the table there are some 120,000 clones, approximately 90% of which are singletons. Concerning this clone: Its target is not known.

The origin of this receptor is an adult in good health. The chain carries TRBV5-1 and TRBJ2-5; 7 bases line up with TRBD1. Specimen: peripheral blood, collected on day 0 of AZD1222 vaccination. The DNA of the CDR3 is TGCGCCAGCAGCTCAGGGGGTGAGACCCAGTACTTC. Protein product: CASSSGGETQYF. Complete variable domain (other parts from reference TRBV5-1 and TRBJ2-5): KAGVTQTPRYLIKTRGQQVTLSCSPISGHRSVSWYQQTPGQGLQFLFEYFSETQRNKGNFPGRFSGRQFSNSRSEMNVSTLELGDSALYLCASSSGGETQYFGPGTRLLVL.